This TCR beta chain stems from a study of blood T cell repertoires in COVID-19. Sequenced by immunoSEQ multiplex PCR; TCRdb stores in-frame clones only, minus some. The sample holds over 200,000 clones; 70% to 90% are singletons and the top ten take 2% to 3%. V lost 2 bases to trimming and J lost 5 bases; unmatched junction nucleotides: 11. The CDR3 runs 17 residues. The V gene's germline CDR1 is MNHEY and CDR2 SMNVEV (reference sequence). Sequenced material: peripheral blood. The TCR sequence derives from a woman aged 65 to 85 with active or convalescent COVID-19. The chain combines TRBV27 with TRBJ1-5, with 8 bases matching TRBD1. CDR3 residues: CASSLRRSGQGYQPQHF. DNA of the CDR3: TGTGCCAGCAGTTTACGGCGGAGTGGACAGGGCTATCAGCCCCAGCATTTT.